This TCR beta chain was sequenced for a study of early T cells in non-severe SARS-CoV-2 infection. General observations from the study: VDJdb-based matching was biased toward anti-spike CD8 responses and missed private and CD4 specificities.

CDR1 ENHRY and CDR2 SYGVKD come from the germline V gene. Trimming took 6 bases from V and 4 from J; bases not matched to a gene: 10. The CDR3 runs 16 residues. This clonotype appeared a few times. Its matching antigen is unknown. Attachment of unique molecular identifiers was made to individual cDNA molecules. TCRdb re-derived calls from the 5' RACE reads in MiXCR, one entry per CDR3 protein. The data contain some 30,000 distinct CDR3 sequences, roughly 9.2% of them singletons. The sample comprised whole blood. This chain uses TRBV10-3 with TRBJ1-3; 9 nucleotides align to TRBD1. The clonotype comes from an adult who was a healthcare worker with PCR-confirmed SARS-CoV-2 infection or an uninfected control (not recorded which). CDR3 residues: CAISPPGQGFGNTIYF. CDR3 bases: TGTGCCATCAGCCCACCGGGACAGGGTTTCGGAAACACCATATATTTT.